This TCR beta chain appears in the sequencing data of a study of cytomegalovirus exposure and HLA in healthy donors. The study's findings and limits: Later, an analysis showed that TCR beta chains associated with HLA were more clonally expanded than others that were equally common. Earlier results showed most TCR beta V segments being productive about 87% or about 30% of the time.

This CDR3 has 15 amino acids. The V and J ends lost 4 bases and 1 base, in that order; junction bases with no gene match: 3. The germline CDR1 and CDR2 sequences are SGHNT and YYREEE (reference sequence). The PCR employed 60 Vbeta primers together with 13 Jbeta primers. Data came from immunoSEQ multiplex PCR; TCRdb stores just in-frame clones and leaves some out. This table has 200,000 to 250,000 clones, 77% appearing once. On this clone: The antigen remains unidentified.

The rearrangement uses TRBV5-4 and TRBJ2-3; TRBD2 matches at 10 bases. The receptor was isolated from an older woman in good health and CMV-seropositive. Sequences were obtained from PBMCs. CDR3 sequence reads: CASSLAGVGTDTQYF. CDR3 DNA sequence: TGTGCCAGCAGCCTAGCGGGGGTAGGCACAGATACGCAGTATTTT.